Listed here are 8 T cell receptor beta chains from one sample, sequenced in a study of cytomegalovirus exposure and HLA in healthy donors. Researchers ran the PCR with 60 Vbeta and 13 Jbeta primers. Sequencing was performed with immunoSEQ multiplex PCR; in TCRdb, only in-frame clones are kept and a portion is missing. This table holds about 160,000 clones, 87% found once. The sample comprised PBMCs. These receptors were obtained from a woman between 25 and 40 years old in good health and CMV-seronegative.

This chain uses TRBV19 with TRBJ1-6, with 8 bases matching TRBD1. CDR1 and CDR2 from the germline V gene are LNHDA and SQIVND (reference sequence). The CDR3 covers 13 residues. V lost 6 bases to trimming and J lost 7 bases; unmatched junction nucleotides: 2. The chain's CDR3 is CASRGQDNSPLHF. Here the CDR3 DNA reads TGTGCCAGTAGGGGACAGGACAATTCACCCCTCCACTTT.

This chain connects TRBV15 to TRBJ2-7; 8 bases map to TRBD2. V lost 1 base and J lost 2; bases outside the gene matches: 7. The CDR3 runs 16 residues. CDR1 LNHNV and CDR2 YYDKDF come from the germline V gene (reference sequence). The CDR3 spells CATSRVDGGAAYEQYF. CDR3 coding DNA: TGTGCCACCAGCAGAGTAGACGGGGGGGCGGCCTACGAGCAGTACTTC.

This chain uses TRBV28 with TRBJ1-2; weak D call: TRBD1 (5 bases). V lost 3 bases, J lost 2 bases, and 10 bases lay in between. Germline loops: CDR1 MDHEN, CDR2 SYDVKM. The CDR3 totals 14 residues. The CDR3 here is CASSLSRVNYGYTF. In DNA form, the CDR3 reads TGTGCCAGCAGTTTGTCCAGGGTCAACTATGGCTACACCTTC.

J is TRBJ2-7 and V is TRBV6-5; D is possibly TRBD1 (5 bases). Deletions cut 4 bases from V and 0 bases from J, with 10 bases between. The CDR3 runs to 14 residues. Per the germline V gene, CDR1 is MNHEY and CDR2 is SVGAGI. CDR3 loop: CASSSRQISYEQYF. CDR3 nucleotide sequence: TGTGCCAGCAGTTCACGACAGATCTCCTACGAGCAGTACTTC.

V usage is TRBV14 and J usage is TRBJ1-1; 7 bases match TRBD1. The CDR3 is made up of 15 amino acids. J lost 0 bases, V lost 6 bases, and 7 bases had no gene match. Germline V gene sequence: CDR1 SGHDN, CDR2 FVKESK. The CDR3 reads CASSRDSSMNTEAFF. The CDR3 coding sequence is TGTGCCAGCAGTAGGGACAGCAGTATGAACACTGAAGCTTTCTTT. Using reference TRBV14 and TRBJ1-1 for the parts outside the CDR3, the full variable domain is EAGVTQFPSHSVIEKGQTVTLRCDPISGHDNLYWYRRVMGKEIKFLLHFVKESKQDESGMPNNRFLAERTGGTYSTLKVQPAELEDSGVYFCASSRDSSMNTEAFFGQGTRLTVV.

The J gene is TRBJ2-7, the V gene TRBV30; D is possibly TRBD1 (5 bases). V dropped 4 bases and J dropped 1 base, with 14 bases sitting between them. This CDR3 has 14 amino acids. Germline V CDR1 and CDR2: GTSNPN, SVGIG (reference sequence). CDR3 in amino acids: CAWIKSGSSYEQYF. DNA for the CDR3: TGTGCCTGGATTAAGTCAGGGTCGTCCTACGAGCAGTACTTC.

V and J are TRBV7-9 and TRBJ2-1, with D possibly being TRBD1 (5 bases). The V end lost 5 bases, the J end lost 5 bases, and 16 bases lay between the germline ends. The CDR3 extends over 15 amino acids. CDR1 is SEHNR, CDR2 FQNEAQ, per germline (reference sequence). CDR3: CASSPRGRADNEQFF. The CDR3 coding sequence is TGTGCCAGCAGCCCAAGGGGCAGGGCAGACAATGAGCAGTTCTTC.

This CDR3 is CASSPLHRAETQYF. CDR3 nucleotides: TGTGCCAGCTCACCACTTCACCGAGCGGAGACCCAGTACTTC. V and J are TRBV18 and TRBJ2-5; D is unresolved. CDR1 and CDR2 from the germline V gene are KGHSH and LQKENI. This CDR3 has 14 residues. V lost 1 base, J lost 5 bases, and 11 bases lay in between.